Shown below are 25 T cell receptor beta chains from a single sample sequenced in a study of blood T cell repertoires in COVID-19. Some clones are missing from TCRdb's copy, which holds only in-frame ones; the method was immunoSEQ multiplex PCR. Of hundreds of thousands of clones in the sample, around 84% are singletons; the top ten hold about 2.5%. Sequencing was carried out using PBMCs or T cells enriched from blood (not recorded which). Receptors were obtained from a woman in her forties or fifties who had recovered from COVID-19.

This CDR3 is CASSLGQGDEQYF. CDR3 nucleotide sequence: TGTGCCAGCAGCTTGGGACAGGGCGACGAGCAGTACTTC. The chain recombines TRBV5-6 with TRBJ2-7, with 7 bases that match TRBD1. Trimming at V came to 0 bases and at J to 5 bases, leaving 2 bases not matched to a gene. This CDR3 spans 13 amino acids. Germline V gene sequence: CDR1 SGHDT, CDR2 YYEEEE.

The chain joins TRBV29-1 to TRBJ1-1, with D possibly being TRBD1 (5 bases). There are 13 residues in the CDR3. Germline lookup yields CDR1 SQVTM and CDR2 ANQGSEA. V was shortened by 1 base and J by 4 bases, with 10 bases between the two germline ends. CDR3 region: CSVEGGGATEAFF. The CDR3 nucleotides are TGCAGCGTTGAAGGGGGGGGTGCCACTGAAGCTTTCTTT.

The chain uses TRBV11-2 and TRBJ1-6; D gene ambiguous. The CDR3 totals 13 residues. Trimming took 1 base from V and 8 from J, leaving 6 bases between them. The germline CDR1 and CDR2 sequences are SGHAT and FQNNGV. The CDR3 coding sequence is TGTGCCAGCAGCTTAGCCCCCTATTCACCCCTCCACTTT. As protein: CASSLAPYSPLHF.

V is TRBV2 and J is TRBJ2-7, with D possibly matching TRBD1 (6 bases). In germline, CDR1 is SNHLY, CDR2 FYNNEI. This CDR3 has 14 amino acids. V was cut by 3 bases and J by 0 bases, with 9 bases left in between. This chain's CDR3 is CASSETGRSYEQYF. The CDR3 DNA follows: TGTGCCAGCAGTGAGACAGGCCGCTCCTACGAGCAGTACTTC.

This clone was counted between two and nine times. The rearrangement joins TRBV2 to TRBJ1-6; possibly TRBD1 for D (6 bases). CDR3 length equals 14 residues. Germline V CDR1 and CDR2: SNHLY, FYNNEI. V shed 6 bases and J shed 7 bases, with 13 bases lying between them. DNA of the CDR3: TGTGCCAGCAGCTTCTCCCAGGGGAATTCACCCCTCCACTTT. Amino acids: CASSFSQGNSPLHF.

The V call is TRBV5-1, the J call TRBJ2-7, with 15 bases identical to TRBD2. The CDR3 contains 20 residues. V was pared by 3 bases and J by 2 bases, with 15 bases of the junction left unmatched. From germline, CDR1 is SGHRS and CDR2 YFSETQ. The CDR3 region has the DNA TGCGCCAGCAGCTCACTCAACCGGGGACTAGCGGGAGGAACAGCCTACGAGCAGTACTTC. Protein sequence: CASSSLNRGLAGGTAYEQYF.

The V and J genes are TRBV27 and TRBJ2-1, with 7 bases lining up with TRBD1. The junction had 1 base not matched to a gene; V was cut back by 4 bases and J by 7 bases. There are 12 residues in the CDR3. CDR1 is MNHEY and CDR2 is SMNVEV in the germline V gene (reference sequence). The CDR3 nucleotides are TGTGCCAGCAGTTACAGGGGTAATGAGCAGTTCTTC. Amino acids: CASSYRGNEQFF.

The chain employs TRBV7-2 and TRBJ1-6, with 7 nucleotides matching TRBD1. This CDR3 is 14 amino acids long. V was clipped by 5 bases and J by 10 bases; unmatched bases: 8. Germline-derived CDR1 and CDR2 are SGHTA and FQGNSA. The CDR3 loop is CASSQVGGGSPLHF. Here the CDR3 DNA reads TGTGCCAGCAGCCAAGTAGGGGGCGGCTCACCCCTCCACTTT.

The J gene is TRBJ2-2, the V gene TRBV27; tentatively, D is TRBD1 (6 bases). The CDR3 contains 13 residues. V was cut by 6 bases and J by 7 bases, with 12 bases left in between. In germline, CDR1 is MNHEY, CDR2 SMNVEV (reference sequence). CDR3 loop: CASSRGYGGELFF. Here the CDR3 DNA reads TGTGCCAGCAGCAGGGGTTACGGCGGGGAGCTGTTTTTT.

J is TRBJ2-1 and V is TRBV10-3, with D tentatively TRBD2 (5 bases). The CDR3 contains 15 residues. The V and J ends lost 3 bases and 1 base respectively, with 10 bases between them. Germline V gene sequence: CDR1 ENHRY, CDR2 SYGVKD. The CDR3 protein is CAISDSGRSYNEQFF. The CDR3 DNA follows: TGTGCCATCAGTGACAGTGGGAGATCCTACAATGAGCAGTTCTTC.

The chain's CDR3 is CASSPQAAGGLDNEQFF. The CDR3 region has the DNA TGTGCCAGTAGTCCACAGGCAGCGGGGGGGCTTGACAATGAGCAGTTCTTC. The chain carries TRBV19 and TRBJ2-1; TRBD2 agrees at 10 bases. CDR3 length: 17 residues. Trimming at V came to 5 bases and at J to 5 bases, leaving 12 bases not matched to a gene. From germline, CDR1 is LNHDA and CDR2 SQIVND (reference sequence).

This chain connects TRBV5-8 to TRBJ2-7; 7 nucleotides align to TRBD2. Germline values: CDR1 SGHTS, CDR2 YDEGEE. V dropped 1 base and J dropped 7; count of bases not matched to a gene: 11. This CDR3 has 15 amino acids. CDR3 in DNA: TGTGCCAGCAGCTTGTCGCGGGAGCGATCCTGGGAGCAGTACTTC. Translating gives CASSLSRERSWEQYF.

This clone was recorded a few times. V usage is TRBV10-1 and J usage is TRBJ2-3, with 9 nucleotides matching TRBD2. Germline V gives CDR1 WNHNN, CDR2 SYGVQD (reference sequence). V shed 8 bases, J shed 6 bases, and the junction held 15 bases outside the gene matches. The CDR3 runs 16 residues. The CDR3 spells CASSDLAGLATDTQYF. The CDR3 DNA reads TGCGCCAGCTCGGACCTAGCGGGACTTGCAACGGATACGCAGTATTTT.

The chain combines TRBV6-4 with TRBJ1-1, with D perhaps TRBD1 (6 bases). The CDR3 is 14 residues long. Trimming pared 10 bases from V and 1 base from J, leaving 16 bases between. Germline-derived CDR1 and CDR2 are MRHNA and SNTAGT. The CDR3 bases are TGTGCCACGTTCTCGTACAGGGCGAACACTGAAGCTTTCTTT. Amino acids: CATFSYRANTEAFF.

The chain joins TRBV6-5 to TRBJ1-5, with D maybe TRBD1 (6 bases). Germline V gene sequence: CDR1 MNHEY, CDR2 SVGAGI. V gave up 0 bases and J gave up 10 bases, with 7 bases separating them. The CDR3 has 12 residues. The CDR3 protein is CASSYSGGPQHF. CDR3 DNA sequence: TGTGCCAGCAGTTACTCAGGGGGTCCCCAGCATTTT.

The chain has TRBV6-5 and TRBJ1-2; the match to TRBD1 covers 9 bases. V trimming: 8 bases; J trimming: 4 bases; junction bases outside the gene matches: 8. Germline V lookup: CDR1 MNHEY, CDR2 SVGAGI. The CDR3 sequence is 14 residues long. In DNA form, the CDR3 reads TGTGCCAGCGACCCGGGACAGGGACCCTATGGCTACACCTTC. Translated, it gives CASDPGQGPYGYTF.

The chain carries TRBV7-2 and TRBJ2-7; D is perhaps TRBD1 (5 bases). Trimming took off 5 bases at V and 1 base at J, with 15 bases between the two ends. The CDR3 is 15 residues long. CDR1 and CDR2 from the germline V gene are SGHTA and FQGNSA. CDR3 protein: CASSHETGRSYEQYF. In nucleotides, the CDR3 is TGTGCCAGCAGCCATGAAACAGGAAGGTCCTACGAGCAGTACTTC.

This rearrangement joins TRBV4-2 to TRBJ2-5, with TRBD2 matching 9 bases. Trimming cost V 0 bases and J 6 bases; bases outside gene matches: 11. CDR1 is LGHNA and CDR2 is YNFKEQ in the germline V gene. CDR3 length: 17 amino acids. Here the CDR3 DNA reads TGTGCCAGCAGCCAAGATAGGGCGGGGGGGTTTGGAAAGACCCAGTACTTC. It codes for CASSQDRAGGFGKTQYF.

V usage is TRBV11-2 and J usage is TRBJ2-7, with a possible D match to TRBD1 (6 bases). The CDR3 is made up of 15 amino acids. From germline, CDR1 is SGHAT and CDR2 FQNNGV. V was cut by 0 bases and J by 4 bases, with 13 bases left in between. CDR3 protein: CASSLETHREYEQYF. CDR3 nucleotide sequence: TGTGCCAGCAGCTTAGAGACCCACAGGGAGTACGAGCAGTACTTC.

DNA of the CDR3: TGTGCCAGCAGTTTAAGGGAGAACTATGGCTACACCTTC. It codes for CASSLRENYGYTF. This sequence joins TRBV27 and TRBJ1-2; D unresolved. This CDR3 region has 13 residues. Germline V gene lookup returns CDR1 MNHEY and CDR2 SMNVEV (reference sequence). V lost 2 bases and J 2 bases, leaving 6 bases between the germline ends.

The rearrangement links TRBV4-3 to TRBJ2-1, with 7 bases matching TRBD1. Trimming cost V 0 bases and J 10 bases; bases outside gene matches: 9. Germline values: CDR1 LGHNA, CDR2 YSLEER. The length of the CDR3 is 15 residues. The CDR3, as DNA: TGCGCCAGCAGCCAAGATTGGCAGGGGGTGGGGGAGCAGTTCTTC. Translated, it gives CASSQDWQGVGEQFF.

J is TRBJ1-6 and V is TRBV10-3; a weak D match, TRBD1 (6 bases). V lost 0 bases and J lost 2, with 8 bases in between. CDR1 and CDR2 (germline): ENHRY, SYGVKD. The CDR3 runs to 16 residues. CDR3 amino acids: CAISESGGAYNSPLHF. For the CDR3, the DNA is TGTGCCATCAGTGAGTCTGGGGGCGCCTATAATTCACCCCTCCACTTT.

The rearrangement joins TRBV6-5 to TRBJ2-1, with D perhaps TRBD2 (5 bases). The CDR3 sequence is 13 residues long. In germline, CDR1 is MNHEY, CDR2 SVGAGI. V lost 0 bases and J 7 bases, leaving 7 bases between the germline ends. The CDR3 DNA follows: TGTGCCAGCAGTTACTCGAGAGGGAATGAGCAGTTCTTC. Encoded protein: CASSYSRGNEQFF.

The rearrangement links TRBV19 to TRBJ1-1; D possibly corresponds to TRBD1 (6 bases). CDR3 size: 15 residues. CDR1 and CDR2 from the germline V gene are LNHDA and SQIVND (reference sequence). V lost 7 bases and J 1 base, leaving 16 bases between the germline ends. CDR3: CASITRDKRNTEAFF. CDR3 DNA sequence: TGTGCCAGTATTACCCGGGACAAGAGGAACACTGAAGCTTTCTTT.

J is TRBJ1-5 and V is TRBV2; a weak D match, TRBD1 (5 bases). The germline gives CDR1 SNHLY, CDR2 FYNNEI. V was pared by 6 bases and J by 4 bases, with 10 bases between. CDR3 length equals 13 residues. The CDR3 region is CASRGEANQPQHF. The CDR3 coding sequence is TGTGCCAGCAGAGGGGAGGCTAATCAGCCCCAGCATTTT. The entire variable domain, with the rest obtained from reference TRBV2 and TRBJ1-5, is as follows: EPEVTQTPSHQVTQMGQEVILRCVPISNHLYFYWYRQILGQKVEFLVSFYNNEISEKSEIFDDQFSVERPDGSNFTLKIRSTKLEDSAMYFCASRGEANQPQHFGDGTRLSIL.